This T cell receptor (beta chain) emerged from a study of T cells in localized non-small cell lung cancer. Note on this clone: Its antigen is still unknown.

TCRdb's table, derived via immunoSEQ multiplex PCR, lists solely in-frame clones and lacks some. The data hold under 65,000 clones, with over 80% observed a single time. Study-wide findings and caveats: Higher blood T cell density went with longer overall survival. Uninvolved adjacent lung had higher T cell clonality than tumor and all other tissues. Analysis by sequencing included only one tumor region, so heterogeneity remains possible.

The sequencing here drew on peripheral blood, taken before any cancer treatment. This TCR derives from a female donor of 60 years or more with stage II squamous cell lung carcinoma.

CDR3 in DNA: TGTGCCAGCAGCCCGCCCCCGGGACAGGCTTCCTACGAGCAGTACTTC. Translating gives CASSPPPGQASYEQYF. The chain combines TRBV27 with TRBJ2-7, with TRBD1 matching 8 bases. CDR1 is MNHEY, CDR2 SMNVEV, per germline (reference sequence). The CDR3 length is 16 residues. Trimming at V came to 6 bases and at J to 1 base, leaving 11 bases not matched to a gene.